The text below deals with one T cell receptor (beta chain). Its target is unknown. At one end the junction does not follow the germline gene, possibly because of a read error. CDR1 and CDR2 (germline): MNHEY, SVGEGT. The CDR3 spans 14 residues. The library came from three nested PCR rounds adapted from ARM-PCR protocols. A single record per CDR3 protein comes from TCRdb applying MiXCR to the multiplex PCR reads. The sample holds tens of thousands of distinct CDR3 sequences, more than 75% seen once. This sample was included in a study of tumor and adjacent non-tumor tissue in lung cancer. Findings and caveats of the study: Tumor repertoires had a smaller top 100 clone share than normal lung. Significantly higher TCR diversity was found in tumor than normal lung.

No cell sorting was done before RNA was extracted from the tissue. The normal lung tissue was taken more than 3 cm from the tumor edge. This chain connects TRBV6-2 or TRBV6-3 to TRBJ2-1, with a tentative D call TRBD1 (5 bases). Sequencing was done on a sample of distant non-tumor lung tissue. The receptor was derived from a man in his sixties with non-small cell lung cancer. The CDR3, as DNA: TGTGGCAGCAGTAGTCAGGGCTCCTACAATGCGCAGTTCTTC. This sequence encodes CGSSSQGSYNAQFF.